This T cell receptor beta chain was sequenced during a study of T-cell reconstitution after alpha-beta-depleted transplantation in children. Study-wide results and caveats: The origin of high day-60 TCRbeta diversity in some patients lay in surviving recipient T cells and thymic progenitors. At one year after transplant, newly produced T cells mostly accounted for T-cell counts and diversity. Reportedly, alpha-beta T cells present about two months post-transplant originated from several hundred expanded clones of graft origin.

In this sample, this clonotype turned up many times. The antigen remains undetermined. Preparation of the TCRbeta library was carried out with unique molecular identifiers. TCRdb re-called the PCR reads through MiXCR, storing one row per CDR3 protein. The sample lists 250,000 to 300,000 distinct CDR3 sequences, 7.5% to 9% seen once, with approximately 8.2% in the top ten. The V gene lost 4 bases and the J gene lost 8 bases, with 30 bases spanning the gap. The CDR3 sequence is 19 residues long. CDR1 MDHEN and CDR2 SYDVKM come from the germline V gene. Material: peripheral blood, obtained 360 days after TCRalphabeta/CD19-depleted stem cell transplant. The rearrangement joins TRBV28 to TRBJ1-5; TRBD1 is a possible D gene (5 bases). The TCR comes from a female patient aged 2 to 10 who had a stem cell transplant for Fanconi anemia, so the T cells may come from the graft donor. CDR3 sequence reads: CASSSPGTNQGALIKPQHF. The CDR3, as DNA: TGTGCCAGCAGTTCCCCCGGGACTAACCAGGGAGCCCTAATCAAGCCCCAGCATTTT.